These 18 T cell receptor beta chains were all obtained from the same sample, sequenced in a study of blood T cell repertoires in COVID-19. Method: immunoSEQ multiplex PCR; TCRdb's copy keeps in-frame clones and lacks some. The sample lists some 250,000 clones, around 85% occurring once. Sequencing input: PBMCs or T cells enriched from blood (not recorded which). The receptors were sampled from a woman in her forties or fifties who had recovered from COVID-19.

The genes are TRBV28 and TRBJ1-2; 10 nucleotides align to TRBD1. The CDR3 loop spans 16 amino acids. J lost 6 bases, V lost 1 base, and 8 bases had no gene match. Germline loops: CDR1 MDHEN, CDR2 SYDVKM. CDR3 sequence reads: CASSLLDRGRRDGYTF. CDR3 in DNA: TGTGCCAGCAGTTTATTAGACAGGGGGCGCCGAGATGGCTACACCTTC.

The chain recombines TRBV12-3 or TRBV12-4 with TRBJ1-1; D might be TRBD1 (6 bases). The V and J ends lost 6 bases and 8 bases respectively, with 10 bases between them. This CDR3 is built from 11 residues. The CDR3 here is CASSPDREAFF. The CDR3 bases are TGTGCCAGCAGCCCAGACAGGGAAGCTTTCTTT.

CDR3 bases: TGTGCCAGCAGTTTAATACGAGGGTTAGGCTCCTACGAGCAGTACTTC. This codes for CASSLIRGLGSYEQYF. V is TRBV28 and J is TRBJ2-7; TRBD2 is a possible D gene (5 bases). The CDR3 is 16 amino acids. Germline CDR1 and CDR2: MDHEN and SYDVKM. Trimming removed 2 bases at V and 0 bases at J, with 14 bases between.

The rearrangement links TRBV28 to TRBJ1-2; 9 bases agree with TRBD1. CDR1 is MDHEN, CDR2 SYDVKM, per germline. The J segment lost 8 bases and the V segment lost 2 bases, leaving 9 bases of the junction unmatched. This CDR3 has 15 amino acids. In DNA form, the CDR3 reads TGTGCCAGCAGTTTACCTACAACAGGGGGCTTAGGCTACACCTTC. Its protein product is CASSLPTTGGLGYTF.

The rearrangement joins TRBV9 to TRBJ2-3; D is possibly TRBD2 (7 bases). This CDR3 has 15 amino acids. The germline CDR1 and CDR2 sequences are SGDLS and YYNGEE. Between the trimmed V and J ends, which lost 4 bases and 3 bases, there was a span of 15 bases. CDR3 loop: CASSPPRGGTDTQYF. The CDR3 nucleotides read TGTGCCAGCAGCCCCCCGAGGGGGGGAACAGATACGCAGTATTTT. Complete variable domain (other parts from reference TRBV9 and TRBJ2-3): DSGVTQTPKHLITATGQRVTLRCSPRSGDLSVYWYQQSLDQGLQFLIQYYNGEERAKGNILERFSAQQFPDLHSELNLSSLELGDSALYFCASSPPRGGTDTQYFGPGTRLTVL.

This clone was detected a few times. J is TRBJ1-2 and V is TRBV5-8; D call uncertain. CDR1 is SGHTS and CDR2 is YDEGEE in the germline V gene. This CDR3 has 15 residues. V was pared by 4 bases and J by 2 bases, with 15 bases between. CDR3 coding DNA: TGTGCCAGCAGCCCCTCGGGAGGACGGAACTATGGCTACACCTTC. Translated: CASSPSGGRNYGYTF.

The genes are TRBV12-3 or TRBV12-4 and TRBJ1-5; TRBD1 aligns across 7 bases. Trimming cost V 5 bases and J 15 bases; bases outside gene matches: 13. This CDR3 is 13 amino acids long. The DNA of the CDR3 is TGTGCCAGCAGTGGAACAACGGGACAGTCGCCGCATTTT. Its protein is CASSGTTGQSPHF.

The chain has TRBV3-1 (or the pseudogene TRBV3-2) and TRBJ2-3, with 13 bases aligning to TRBD2. The CDR3 runs 17 residues. Per the germline V gene, CDR1 is LGHDT and CDR2 is YNNKEL (reference sequence). J was trimmed by 2 bases and V by 4 bases; bases with no gene match: 6. CDR3: CASSPTSGRAPTDTQYF. CDR3 bases: TGTGCCAGCAGCCCAACTAGCGGGAGGGCCCCCACAGATACGCAGTATTTT.

The gene calls are TRBV6-4 and TRBJ2-2, with TRBD2 matching over 13 bases. Germline loops: CDR1 MRHNA, CDR2 SNTAGT. The CDR3 has 19 amino acids. The J segment lost 3 bases and the V segment lost 2 bases, leaving 9 bases of the junction unmatched. The chain's CDR3 is CASSDLTSGRARDTGELFF. The CDR3 DNA reads as TGTGCCAGCAGTGACCTCACTAGCGGGAGGGCCCGGGACACCGGGGAGCTGTTTTTT.

The CDR3 bases are TGTGCCAGCAGTGACTCGACGGTCAGGGACACAGATACGCAGTATTTT. Amino acid sequence: CASSDSTVRDTDTQYF. This rearrangement joins TRBV6-4 to TRBJ2-3; possible D gene TRBD1, 5 bases. CDR1 and CDR2 from the germline V gene are MRHNA and SNTAGT. This CDR3 is built from 16 residues. Trimming removed 0 bases at V and 2 bases at J, with 12 bases between.

This clone appeared a few times. The rearrangement links TRBV27 to TRBJ2-1, with 13 bases identical to TRBD2. J lost 7 bases, V lost 5 bases, and 5 bases had no gene match. Germline CDR1 and CDR2: MNHEY and SMNVEV (reference sequence). This CDR3 contains 15 residues. The CDR3 bases are TGTGCCAGCAGTCCACTAGCGGGAGGGGCTAATGAGCAGTTCTTC. This gives the protein CASSPLAGGANEQFF.

This clone appeared a single time. The V gene is TRBV5-1, the J gene TRBJ2-3; weak D call: TRBD2 (6 bases). Trimming removed 5 bases at V and 0 bases at J, with 19 bases between. Germline V gene lookup returns CDR1 SGHRS and CDR2 YFSETQ. The CDR3 is 17 amino acids. The CDR3 spells CASRPVGSGTSTDTQYF. The CDR3 bases are TGCGCCAGCAGGCCGGTGGGTTCAGGGACTAGCACAGATACGCAGTATTTT.

CDR3 nucleotides: TGTGCCAGCAGTTTATATCGGGGGACGAACACCGGGGAGCTGTTTTTT. Amino acids: CASSLYRGTNTGELFF. The chain couples TRBV27 to TRBJ2-2; perhaps TRBD2 as D (6 bases). The germline V and J ends were trimmed by 1 base and 0 bases, with 9 bases remaining between them. Germline V lookup: CDR1 MNHEY, CDR2 SMNVEV (reference sequence). This CDR3 comprises 16 residues.

The chain is built from TRBV4-1 and TRBJ2-2; D ambiguous. The germline gives CDR1 MGHRA, CDR2 YSYEKL. This CDR3 spans 14 amino acids. V was shortened by 4 bases and J by 1 base, with 7 bases between the two germline ends. The CDR3 here is CASSPTWNTGELFF. DNA for the CDR3: TGCGCCAGCAGCCCAACTTGGAACACCGGGGAGCTGTTTTTT.

This clone was counted a few times. The J gene is TRBJ2-1, the V gene TRBV15, with TRBD2 matching over 11 bases. After removal of 6 bases from V and 7 bases from J, the junction contained 8 bases not matched to a gene. Looked up from germline, CDR1 is LNHNV and CDR2 is YYDKDF (reference sequence). The CDR3 runs 15 residues. CDR3: CATREGTSGRNEQFF. DNA for the CDR3: TGTGCCACCAGGGAGGGGACTAGCGGTAGGAATGAGCAGTTCTTC.

This clone has a handful of counts. The chain combines TRBV2 with TRBJ2-3, with 8 nucleotides matching TRBD1. The V and J ends lost 7 bases and 1 base, in that order; junction bases with no gene match: 7. This CDR3 has 15 residues. From germline, CDR1 is SNHLY and CDR2 FYNNEI. The CDR3 sequence: CASTSPGQGTDTQYF. The CDR3 DNA sequence: TGTGCCAGCACCAGTCCGGGACAGGGCACAGATACGCAGTATTTT.

This clone was seen only a few times. The chain couples TRBV28 to TRBJ1-6, with D perhaps TRBD1 (5 bases). The V end was cut by 5 bases, the J end by 8 bases, with 13 bases between. The CDR3 extends over 14 amino acids. The germline gives CDR1 MDHEN, CDR2 SYDVKM. CDR3 residues: CASSPTGPDSPLHF. The CDR3, as DNA: TGTGCCAGCAGTCCAACAGGTCCGGATTCACCCCTCCACTTT.

The gene calls are TRBV28 and TRBJ2-2; 8 bases fit TRBD1. The CDR3 covers 17 residues. CDR1 is MDHEN and CDR2 is SYDVKM in the germline V gene. The trim removed 8 bases at V and 4 bases at J, leaving 15 bases unmatched. CDR3 loop: CASLTKETGEVTGELFF. CDR3 nucleotide sequence: TGTGCCAGCCTAACGAAGGAGACAGGGGAAGTCACCGGGGAGCTGTTTTTT.